The TCR beta chain described here comes from a study of monozygotic twins with inflammatory bowel disease. This CDR3 is 15 amino acids long. CDR1 MDHEN and CDR2 SYDVKM come from the germline V gene. TCRdb re-called the 5' RACE reads and shows each CDR3 protein once, DNA omitted. The sample spans roughly 160,000 distinct CDR3 sequences; the ten largest clones claim approximately 7%. The origin of this receptor is a human donor with ulcerative colitis or Crohn's disease, or a healthy co-twin of an affected twin (not recorded which). J is TRBJ2-1 and V is TRBV28; the TRBD2 assignment by TCRdb is unverifiable without DNA. The specimen sequenced was blood. CDR3 sequence reads: CASSLSSGTYNEQFF.